The 8 T cell receptor beta chains below all came from one sample that was sequenced in a study of T cell repertoires in MIS-A myocarditis. TCRdb's copy holds only in-frame clones and misses some; the assay was immunoSEQ multiplex PCR. Of approximately 7,200 clones listed, approximately 80% were seen once; the top ten hold roughly a fifth. Input material: right inferior lung lobe tissue obtained at autopsy. These receptors were obtained from a young man with fulminant myocarditis from multisystem inflammatory syndrome in adults (MIS-A) after COVID-19.

This clone was seen a single time. The rearrangement joins TRBV29-1 to TRBJ1-3; D unclear. The V end lost 5 bases, the J end lost 2 bases, and 13 bases lay between the germline ends. Germline V gene data show CDR1 as SQVTM and CDR2 as ANQGSEA. The CDR3 covers 14 residues. The CDR3 bases are TGCAGCGTTCAGGACGCGAGAGCTGGAAACACCATATATTTT. Its protein product is CSVQDARAGNTIYF.

The chain joins TRBV5-1 to TRBJ2-1, with 7 nucleotides matching TRBD2. The CDR3 is 15 amino acids. Trimming at V came to 0 bases and at J to 4 bases, leaving 4 bases not matched to a gene. CDR1 SGHRS and CDR2 YFSETQ come from the germline V gene. CDR3 nucleotides: TGCGCCAGCAGCTTGGGGCTAGCGGATTACAATGAGCAGTTCTTC. Translating it yields CASSLGLADYNEQFF.

This clone was observed a handful of times. The chain is built from TRBV6-5 and TRBJ2-7, with 9 positions matching TRBD2. CDR1 and CDR2 (germline): MNHEY, SVGAGI. The CDR3 runs 15 residues. With 6 bases clipped from V and 2 bases from J, the junction kept 8 bases outside the gene matches. The CDR3, as DNA: TGTGCCAGCAGGCGTCCTAGCGGGGATACCTACGAGCAGTACTTC. Residues: CASRRPSGDTYEQYF.

This sequence joins TRBV19 and TRBJ1-1, with D possibly TRBD1 on 5 matching bases. The CDR3 length is 11 residues. Trimming took 6 bases from V and 5 from J, leaving 7 bases between them. CDR1 and CDR2 (germline): LNHDA, SQIVND (reference sequence). The CDR3 region is CASSWGTEAFF. The CDR3 bases are TGTGCCAGTAGCTGGGGGACTGAAGCTTTCTTT.

This clone appeared once. The gene calls are TRBV13 and TRBJ1-5; TRBD1 agrees at 9 bases. J gave up 4 bases and V 4 bases, and 11 bases lay outside the gene matches. In germline, CDR1 is PRHDT, CDR2 FYEKMQ (reference sequence). This CDR3 is built from 17 residues. The CDR3 DNA follows: TGTGCCAGCAGCTGGAACAGGGGGCCCTTGGGGAATCAGCCCCAGCATTTT. This encodes CASSWNRGPLGNQPQHF.

The chain employs TRBV5-1 and TRBJ2-2, with D possibly matching TRBD1 (6 bases). The CDR3 extends over 16 amino acids. Between the trimmed V and J ends, which lost 4 bases and 4 bases, there was a span of 17 bases. Germline-derived CDR1 and CDR2 are SGHRS and YFSETQ. The CDR3 sequence is CASSPHRDRSTGELFF. The DNA of the CDR3 is TGCGCCAGCAGCCCCCACAGGGATCGGAGCACCGGGGAGCTGTTTTTT. The entire variable domain, with the rest obtained from reference TRBV5-1 and TRBJ2-2, is as follows: KAGVTQTPRYLIKTRGQQVTLSCSPISGHRSVSWYQQTPGQGLQFLFEYFSETQRNKGNFPGRFSGRQFSNSRSEMNVSTLELGDSALYLCASSPHRDRSTGELFFGEGSRLTVL.

The gene calls are TRBV5-4 and TRBJ2-3; 10 bases agree with TRBD2. CDR1 and CDR2 (germline): SGHNT, YYREEE (reference sequence). V was pared by 4 bases and J by 5 bases, with 10 bases of the junction left unmatched. This CDR3 is 16 amino acids long. In DNA, the CDR3 is TGTGCCAGCAGCAAAGGACTAGCGGCCGGGGGAGATACGCAGTATTTT. It specifies CASSKGLAAGGDTQYF.

The chain employs TRBV11-1 and TRBJ1-1; D uncertain. The germline CDR1 and CDR2 sequences are SGHAT and FQDESV (reference sequence). V dropped 9 bases and J dropped 5 bases, with 22 bases sitting between them. The CDR3 runs 15 residues. This CDR3 is CASKHFGVSETEAFF. In DNA form, the CDR3 reads TGTGCCAGTAAGCATTTTGGGGTCAGTGAGACTGAAGCTTTCTTT.